The present TCR beta chain was sequenced within a study of CD8+CD57+ T cells in acquired aplastic anemia. The CDR3 is 15 residues long. Germline V lookup: CDR1 MDHEN, CDR2 SYDVKM. V was pared by 3 bases and J by 2 bases, with 14 bases between. Patients included in sequencing had previously demonstrated CD8+CD57+ cell expansion by flow cytometry. This clonotype was picked up many times. Genomic DNA constituted the template upon which TCR beta VDJ and CDR3 profiling was performed. TCRdb reprocessed the reads via MiXCR and lists one record per CDR3 protein. Among 310,000 or so distinct CDR3 sequences listed, 45% to 65% were seen once.

This rearrangement joins TRBV28 to TRBJ2-7; D is perhaps TRBD1 (5 bases). The TCR was taken from a human donor with aplastic anemia. The source material was sorted CD4+, CD8+, or CD8+CD57+ T cells (not recorded which) from PBMCs. The CDR3 bases are TGTGCCAGCAGTTTCTCGGGCAGGGTGGCCTACGAGCAGTACTTC. Translated, it gives CASSFSGRVAYEQYF. The full variable domain, with the rest looked up from reference TRBV28 and TRBJ2-7, is DVKVTQSSRYLVKRTGEKVFLECVQDMDHENMFWYRQDPGLGLRLIYFSYDVKMKEKGDIPEGYSVSREKKERFSLILESASTNQTSMYLCASSFSGRVAYEQYFGPGTRLTVT.